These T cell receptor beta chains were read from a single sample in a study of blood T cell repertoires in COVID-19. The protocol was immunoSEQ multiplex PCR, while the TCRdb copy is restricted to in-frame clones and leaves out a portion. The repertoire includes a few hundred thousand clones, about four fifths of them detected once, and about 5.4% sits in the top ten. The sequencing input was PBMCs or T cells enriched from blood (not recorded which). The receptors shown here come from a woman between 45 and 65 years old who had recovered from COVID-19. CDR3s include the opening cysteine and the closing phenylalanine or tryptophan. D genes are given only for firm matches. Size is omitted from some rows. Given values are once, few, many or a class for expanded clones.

CDR3aa: CASSVAASGSPLHF
CDR3nt: TGTGCCAGCAGCGTGGCAGCTTCGGGGTCACCCCTCCACTTT
abundance: .
j_gene: TRBJ1-6
v_gene: TRBV9
d_gene: .

CDR3aa: CAWSPQGGNYNEQFF
CDR3nt: TGTGCCTGGAGTCCTCAGGGTGGTAATTACAATGAGCAGTTCTTC
abundance: .
j_gene: TRBJ2-1
v_gene: TRBV30
d_gene: .

CDR3aa: CASNRLGQGVVSTDTQYF
CDR3nt: TGCGCCAGCAACCGTTTGGGACAGGGGGTTGTCAGCACAGATACGCAGTATTTT
abundance: few
j_gene: TRBJ2-3
v_gene: TRBV5-1
d_gene: TRBD1

CDR3aa: CASSSDRVNTEAFF
CDR3nt: TGTGCCAGCAGTTCAGACAGGGTGAACACTGAAGCTTTCTTT
abundance: .
j_gene: TRBJ1-1
v_gene: TRBV27
d_gene: TRBD1

CDR3aa: CASSDGQGPPQHF
CDR3nt: TGTGCCAGCAGCGACGGACAGGGGCCGCCCCAGCATTTT
abundance: .
j_gene: TRBJ1-5
v_gene: TRBV9
d_gene: TRBD1

CDR3aa: CASILQGVRTEAFF
CDR3nt: TGTGCCAGTATCCTACAGGGGGTGAGGACTGAAGCTTTCTTT
abundance: .
j_gene: TRBJ1-1
v_gene: TRBV19
d_gene: TRBD1

CDR3aa: CACGTGQSPLHF
CDR3nt: TGTGCCTGCGGGACAGGGCAATCACCCCTCCACTTT
abundance: .
j_gene: TRBJ1-6
v_gene: TRBV30
d_gene: TRBD1

CDR3aa: CASSLAEHGYTF
CDR3nt: TGTGCCAGCAGCCTCGCGGAGCATGGCTACACCTTC
abundance: .
j_gene: TRBJ1-2
v_gene: TRBV13
d_gene: .

CDR3aa: CASSLVPDSPLHF
CDR3nt: TGTGCCAGCAGTTTAGTTCCGGATTCACCCCTCCACTTT
abundance: .
j_gene: TRBJ1-6
v_gene: TRBV27
d_gene: .

CDR3aa: CASNFQGAPAYEQYF
CDR3nt: TGTGCCAGTAATTTTCAGGGTGCACCGGCCTACGAGCAGTACTTC
abundance: .
j_gene: TRBJ2-7
v_gene: TRBV19
d_gene: .

CDR3aa: CASSQMTGRTGNTIYF
CDR3nt: TGTGCCAGCAGCCAGATGACAGGGCGGACTGGAAACACCATATATTTT
abundance: few
j_gene: TRBJ1-3
v_gene: TRBV4-2
d_gene: TRBD1

CDR3aa: CASSPGQTNQPQHF
CDR3nt: TGTGCCAGCAGCCCAGGACAGACGAATCAGCCCCAGCATTTT
abundance: .
j_gene: TRBJ1-5
v_gene: TRBV5-5
d_gene: .

CDR3aa: CATKSCGEGGFNEKLFF
CDR3nt: TGTGCCACCAAATCTTGCGGGGAAGGAGGGTTTAATGAAAAACTGTTTTTT
abundance: once
j_gene: TRBJ1-4
v_gene: TRBV24-1
d_gene: .

CDR3aa: CASRTTGETYEQYF
CDR3nt: TGTGCCAGCAGGACGACAGGGGAAACCTACGAGCAGTACTTC
abundance: .
j_gene: TRBJ2-7
v_gene: TRBV6-5
d_gene: TRBD1

CDR3aa: CASSYLPRTGYNSPLHF
CDR3nt: TGTGCCAGCAGTTACTTACCCAGGACAGGGTACAATTCACCCCTCCACTTT
abundance: .
j_gene: TRBJ1-6
v_gene: TRBV6-2/TRBV6-3
d_gene: TRBD1

CDR3aa: CASSTDIEYGYTF
CDR3nt: TGCGCCAGCAGCACTGACATTGAGTATGGCTACACCTTC
abundance: .
j_gene: TRBJ1-2
v_gene: TRBV5-1
d_gene: .

CDR3aa: CASSREGTGTHEQYF
CDR3nt: TGCGCCAGCAGCCGGGAGGGGACAGGGACCCACGAGCAGTACTTC
abundance: .
j_gene: TRBJ2-7
v_gene: TRBV5-1
d_gene: .

CDR3aa: CASSSAEMWEEAFF
CDR3nt: TGTGCCAGCAGTTCGGCGGAGATGTGGGAGGAAGCTTTCTTT
abundance: .
j_gene: TRBJ1-1
v_gene: TRBV27
d_gene: .

CDR3aa: CATEALRRGRDQETQYF
CDR3nt: TGTGCCACTGAGGCTTTGCGAAGGGGCCGTGACCAAGAGACCCAGTACTTC
abundance: .
j_gene: TRBJ2-5
v_gene: TRBV10-3
d_gene: .

CDR3aa: CASSPPIGDGYTF
CDR3nt: TGTGCCAGCAGCCCCCCCATCGGGGATGGCTACACCTTC
abundance: once
j_gene: TRBJ1-2
v_gene: TRBV2
d_gene: .

CDR3aa: CASSYRIAGHTDTQYF
CDR3nt: TGTGCCAGCAGCTATCGAATAGCGGGGCACACAGATACGCAGTATTTT
abundance: .
j_gene: TRBJ2-3
v_gene: TRBV13
d_gene: TRBD2

CDR3aa: CASSYGQGSEQYF
CDR3nt: TGTGCCAGTAGTTACGGACAGGGGAGCGAGCAGTACTTC
abundance: .
j_gene: TRBJ2-7
v_gene: TRBV19
d_gene: TRBD1

CDR3aa: CASSLLGLAGDEQFF
CDR3nt: TGTGCCAGCAGCTTACTGGGTCTAGCGGGAGATGAGCAGTTCTTC
abundance: .
j_gene: TRBJ2-1
v_gene: TRBV7-2
d_gene: TRBD2

CDR3aa: CASNERTGGHTEAFF
CDR3nt: TGTGCCAGTAATGAGCGAACAGGGGGCCACACTGAAGCTTTCTTT
abundance: .
j_gene: TRBJ1-1
v_gene: TRBV19
d_gene: TRBD1

CDR3aa: CASSQTAGVYEQYF
CDR3nt: TGCGCCAGCAGCCAAACAGCGGGAGTGTACGAGCAGTACTTC
abundance: .
j_gene: TRBJ2-7
v_gene: TRBV4-1
d_gene: TRBD2

CDR3aa: CASSQLAGYSETQYF
CDR3nt: TGTGCCAGCAGCCAGCTAGCGGGATATTCGGAGACCCAGTACTTC
abundance: .
j_gene: TRBJ2-5
v_gene: TRBV7-2
d_gene: TRBD2

CDR3aa: CATPRWTARANVLTF
CDR3nt: TGTGCCACCCCAAGGTGGACTGCCAGGGCCAACGTCCTGACTTTC
abundance: few
j_gene: TRBJ2-6
v_gene: TRBV21-1
d_gene: .

CDR3aa: CASSRAGDAGYYGYTF
CDR3nt: TGTGCCAGCAGCCGGGCAGGGGACGCAGGATACTATGGCTACACCTTC
abundance: .
j_gene: TRBJ1-2
v_gene: TRBV9
d_gene: .

CDR3aa: CASSLVRGGSTEAFF
CDR3nt: TGTGCCAGCAGCTTAGTTAGGGGGGGGTCCACTGAAGCTTTCTTT
abundance: .
j_gene: TRBJ1-1
v_gene: TRBV7-2
d_gene: .

CDR3aa: CASSFRTSGGAGGTDTQYF
CDR3nt: TGTGCCAGCAGCTTTCGAACTAGCGGGGGGGCCGGCGGCACAGATACGCAGTATTTT
abundance: .
j_gene: TRBJ2-3
v_gene: TRBV11-3
d_gene: TRBD2

CDR3aa: CASSQDSGSNQPQHF
CDR3nt: TGCGCCAGCAGCCAAGATTCGGGTTCCAATCAGCCCCAGCATTTT
abundance: .
j_gene: TRBJ1-5
v_gene: TRBV4-3
d_gene: .

CDR3aa: CASSLAPSGRAVETGELFF
CDR3nt: TGTGCCAGCAGCTTAGCTCCTAGCGGGAGGGCCGTGGAAACCGGGGAGCTGTTTTTT
abundance: once
j_gene: TRBJ2-2
v_gene: TRBV11-3
d_gene: TRBD2

CDR3aa: CASSPLPGQNNYGYTF
CDR3nt: TGTGCCAGCAGCCCCCTTCCGGGACAAAATAACTATGGCTACACCTTC
abundance: .
j_gene: TRBJ1-2
v_gene: TRBV7-2
d_gene: .

CDR3aa: CASRREREGGYTF
CDR3nt: TGTGCCAGCAGGAGGGAGAGGGAGGGTGGCTACACCTTC
abundance: .
j_gene: TRBJ1-2
v_gene: TRBV3-1/TRBV3-2
d_gene: .

CDR3aa: CASSITGAISPLHF
CDR3nt: TGTGCCAGTAGTATCACAGGGGCGATTTCACCCCTCCACTTT
abundance: few
j_gene: TRBJ1-6
v_gene: TRBV19
d_gene: TRBD1

CDR3aa: CASSETDRSSGYTF
CDR3nt: TGTGCCAGCAGTGAAACGGACAGGTCGAGTGGCTACACCTTC
abundance: .
j_gene: TRBJ1-2
v_gene: TRBV2
d_gene: TRBD1

CDR3aa: CAWSGGLAGADTQYF
CDR3nt: TGTGCCTGGAGTGGGGGACTAGCGGGAGCAGATACGCAGTATTTT
abundance: .
j_gene: TRBJ2-3
v_gene: TRBV30
d_gene: TRBD2